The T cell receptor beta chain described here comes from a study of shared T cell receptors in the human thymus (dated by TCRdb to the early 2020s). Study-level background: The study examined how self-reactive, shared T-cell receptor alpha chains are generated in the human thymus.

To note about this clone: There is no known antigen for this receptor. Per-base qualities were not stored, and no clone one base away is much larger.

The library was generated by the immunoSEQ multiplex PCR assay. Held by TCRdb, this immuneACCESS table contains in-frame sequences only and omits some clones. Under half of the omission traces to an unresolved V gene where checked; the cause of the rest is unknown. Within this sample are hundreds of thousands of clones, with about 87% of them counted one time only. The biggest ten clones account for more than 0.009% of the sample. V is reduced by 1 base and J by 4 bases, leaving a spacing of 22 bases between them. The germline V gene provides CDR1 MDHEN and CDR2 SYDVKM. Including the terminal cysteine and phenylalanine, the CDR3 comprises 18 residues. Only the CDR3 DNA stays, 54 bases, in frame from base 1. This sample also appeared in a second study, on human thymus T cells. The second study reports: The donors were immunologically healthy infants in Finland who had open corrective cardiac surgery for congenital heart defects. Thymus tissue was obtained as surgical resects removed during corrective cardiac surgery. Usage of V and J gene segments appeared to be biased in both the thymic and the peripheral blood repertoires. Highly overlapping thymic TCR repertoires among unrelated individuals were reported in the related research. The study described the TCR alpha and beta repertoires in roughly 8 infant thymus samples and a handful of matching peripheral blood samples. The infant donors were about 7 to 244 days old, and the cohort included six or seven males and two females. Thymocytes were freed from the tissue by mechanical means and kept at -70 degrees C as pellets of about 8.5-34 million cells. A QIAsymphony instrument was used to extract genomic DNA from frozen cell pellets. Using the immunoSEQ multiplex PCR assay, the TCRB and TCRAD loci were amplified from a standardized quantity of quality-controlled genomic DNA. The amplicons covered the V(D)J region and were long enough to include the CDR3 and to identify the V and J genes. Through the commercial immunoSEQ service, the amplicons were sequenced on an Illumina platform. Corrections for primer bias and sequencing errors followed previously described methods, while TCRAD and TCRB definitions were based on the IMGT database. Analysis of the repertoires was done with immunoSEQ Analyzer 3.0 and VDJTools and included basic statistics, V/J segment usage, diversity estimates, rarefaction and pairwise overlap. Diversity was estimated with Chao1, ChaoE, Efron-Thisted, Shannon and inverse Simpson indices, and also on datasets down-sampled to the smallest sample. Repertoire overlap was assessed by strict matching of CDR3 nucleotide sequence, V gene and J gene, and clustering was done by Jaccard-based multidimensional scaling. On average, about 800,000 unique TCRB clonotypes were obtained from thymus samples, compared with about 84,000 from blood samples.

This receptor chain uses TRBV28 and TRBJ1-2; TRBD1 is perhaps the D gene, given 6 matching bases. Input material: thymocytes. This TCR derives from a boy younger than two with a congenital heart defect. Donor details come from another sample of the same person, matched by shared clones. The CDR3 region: CASSLYREELKNLYGYTF. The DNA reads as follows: TGTGCCAGCAGTTTATACAGGGAAGAGTTGAAGAATCTCTATGGCTACACCTTC.